What follows are 25 T cell receptor beta chains derived from one specimen sequenced in a study of cytomegalovirus exposure and HLA in healthy donors. The PCR made use of 60 Vbeta and 13 Jbeta primers. Sequencing used immunoSEQ multiplex PCR; TCRdb keeps in-frame clones, though not all of them. Of 120,000 or so clones detected, approximately 80% appear once; the ten largest clones hold around 5.5%. Sequencing was performed on PBMCs. The source of these receptors is a man younger than 35 in good health and CMV-seropositive.

On this clone itself: Other DNA sequences from this sample encode an identical CDR3 as well. This chain uses TRBV5-8 with TRBJ2-3; possible D gene TRBD1, 6 bases. Germline values: CDR1 SGHTS, CDR2 YDEGEE. V was trimmed by 3 bases and J by 0 bases, leaving 8 bases between them. CDR3 length equals 14 residues. CDR3 sequence (DNA): TGTGCCAGCAGCTGGGGGCAGAGCACAGATACGCAGTATTTT. Its translation is CASSWGQSTDTQYF.

The chain has TRBV7-8 and TRBJ1-2, with D possibly TRBD1 on 5 matching bases. Germline values: CDR1 SGHVS, CDR2 FQNEAQ. The CDR3 is 15 residues long. V was trimmed by 5 bases and J by 0 bases, leaving 13 bases between them. The CDR3 is CASSKGTAANYGYTF. In DNA, the CDR3 is TGTGCCAGCAGCAAAGGGACTGCGGCTAACTATGGCTACACCTTC.

The rearrangement links TRBV25-1 to TRBJ2-3; 8 nucleotides line up with TRBD2. The CDR3 has 17 residues. CDR1 MGHDK and CDR2 SYGVNS come from the germline V gene. With V trimmed by 0 bases and J by 6 bases, 11 bases remained unmatched. CDR3 residues: CASSEYWNSGVADTQYF. The CDR3 DNA reads as TGTGCCAGCAGTGAATATTGGAATAGCGGGGTAGCCGATACGCAGTATTTT. Full variable domain (rest looked up from reference TRBV25-1 and TRBJ2-3): EADIYQTPRYLVIGTGKKITLECSQTMGHDKMYWYQQDPGMELHLIHYSYGVNSTEKGDLSSESTVSRIRTEHFPLTLESARPSHTSQYLCASSEYWNSGVADTQYFGPGTRLTVL.

The rearrangement uses TRBV5-1 and TRBJ1-4; the match to TRBD1 covers 8 bases. This CDR3 region has 16 residues. Germline V CDR1 and CDR2: SGHRS, YFSETQ. V lost 1 base, J lost 8 bases, and 10 bases stayed unmatched. CDR3 region: CASSLLPGQAEEKLFF. In DNA form, the CDR3 reads TGCGCCAGCAGCTTGTTACCGGGACAGGCGGAGGAAAAACTGTTTTTT.

The V call is TRBV10-1, the J call TRBJ1-1; D uncertain. V shed 6 bases and J shed 1 base, with 6 bases lying between them. This CDR3 has 12 residues. CDR1 WNHNN and CDR2 SYGVQD come from the germline V gene (reference sequence). The CDR3 DNA is TGCGCCAGCAGGGGAGAGAACACTGAAGCTTTCTTT. Translated: CASRGENTEAFF.

The chain links TRBV13 to TRBJ2-1; TRBD2 matches at 10 bases. The CDR3 has 14 residues. J gave up 7 bases and V 0 bases, and 0 bases lay outside the gene matches. CDR1 and CDR2 from the germline V gene are PRHDT and FYEKMQ (reference sequence). DNA of the CDR3: TGTGCCAGCAGCTTAGGGACTAGCGGGAATGAGCAGTTCTTC. It is translated as CASSLGTSGNEQFF.

The chain joins TRBV7-9 to TRBJ1-3; 7 nucleotides align to TRBD1. The V segment lost 6 bases and the J segment 0 bases; nucleotides outside the gene matches: 17. Germline CDR1 and CDR2: SEHNR and FQNEAQ (reference sequence). The CDR3 runs 19 residues. The CDR3 DNA reads TGTGCCAGCAGTTTCCGCCCGGGACAGCCTAAAATCTCTGGAAACACCATATATTTT. Translated: CASSFRPGQPKISGNTIYF.

This clone showed up just a few times. The chain joins TRBV11-1 to TRBJ1-1, with 7 positions matching TRBD1. The CDR3 has 13 residues. The germline V gene encodes CDR1 SGHAT and CDR2 FQDESV (reference sequence). V lost 1 base to trimming and J lost 7 bases; unmatched junction nucleotides: 3. CDR3: CASSLGGTVEAFF. The CDR3 DNA reads as TGTGCCAGCAGCTTAGGGGGGACAGTTGAAGCTTTCTTT.

The chain employs TRBV6-1 and TRBJ2-1, with 7 bases matching TRBD1. V lost 7 bases to trimming and J lost 1 base; unmatched junction nucleotides: 7. Germline loops: CDR1 MNHNS, CDR2 SASEGT. The CDR3 extends over 15 amino acids. The CDR3 DNA follows: TGTGCCAGCATCCGCACAGGGGTATCCTACAATGAGCAGTTCTTC. Its protein product is CASIRTGVSYNEQFF.

J is TRBJ2-1 and V is TRBV5-4; 7 nucleotides match TRBD1. With 4 bases clipped from V and 2 bases from J, the junction kept 3 bases outside the gene matches. The CDR3 contains 14 residues. CDR1 and CDR2 from the germline V gene are SGHNT and YYREEE (reference sequence). The CDR3 loop is CASSKDRAYNEQFF. CDR3 bases: TGTGCCAGCAGCAAAGACAGGGCCTACAATGAGCAGTTCTTC.

This clone showed up just a few times. The rearrangement uses TRBV28 and TRBJ1-1; D unclear. Trimming pared 1 base from V and 11 bases from J, leaving 14 bases between. Per germline, CDR1 MDHEN and CDR2 SYDVKM. The CDR3 runs to 13 residues. CDR3 amino acids: CASSLYSGAGAFF. The CDR3 nucleotides are TGTGCCAGCAGTTTATATTCGGGTGCGGGGGCTTTCTTT.

The CDR3 spells CASSQDPSGNRYNEQFF. CDR3 nucleotide sequence: TGTGCCAGCAGCCAAGATCCTAGCGGGAACCGTTACAATGAGCAGTTCTTC. The chain employs TRBV4-2 and TRBJ2-1; 9 nucleotides agree with TRBD2. This CDR3 has 17 residues. The J segment lost 4 bases and the V segment lost 0 bases, leaving 7 bases of the junction unmatched. Germline CDR1 LGHNA, CDR2 YNFKEQ.

In this sample, this clone turned up a few times. The chain's CDR3 is CASSSGGGRFEKLFF. As DNA, the CDR3 is TGCGCCAGCAGCTCTGGGGGGGGGCGCTTCGAAAAACTGTTTTTT. The chain joins TRBV5-1 to TRBJ1-4; a possible D gene is TRBD1 (6 bases). Germline values: CDR1 SGHRS, CDR2 YFSETQ. Deletions cut 3 bases from V and 8 bases from J, with 17 bases between. The CDR3 consists of 15 residues.

The J gene is TRBJ2-5, the V gene TRBV6-5, with D possibly TRBD1 on 6 matching bases. Germline V lookup: CDR1 MNHEY, CDR2 SVGAGI. This CDR3 contains 12 residues. V lost 6 bases, J lost 5 bases, and 10 bases lay in between. CDR3 loop: CASSARGETQYF. The CDR3 coding sequence is TGTGCCAGCAGCGCGAGGGGGGAGACCCAGTACTTC.

V and J are TRBV11-2 and TRBJ1-1; D is possibly TRBD1 (5 bases). The CDR3 contains 15 residues. Germline CDR1 is SGHAT and CDR2 is FQNNGV. Deletions cut 7 bases from V and 10 bases from J, with 25 bases between. The CDR3 here is CASTNLGRGGEGAFF. CDR3 sequence (DNA): TGTGCCAGCACCAATCTCGGAAGGGGAGGGGAAGGAGCTTTCTTT.

This chain links TRBV10-3 with TRBJ2-2; TRBD2 is a possible D gene (5 bases). V was pared by 3 bases and J by 4 bases, with 15 bases between. CDR3 length: 16 amino acids. Germline V CDR1 and CDR2: ENHRY, SYGVKD. Here the CDR3 DNA reads TGTGCCATCAGTGACGACCACCCGGCGGGCACCGGGGAGCTGTTTTTT. It encodes CAISDDHPAGTGELFF.

A few counts support this clone. This sequence joins TRBV5-6 and TRBJ1-1; 8 bases line up with TRBD1. V shed 0 bases, J shed 0 bases, and the junction held 4 bases outside the gene matches. The CDR3 runs 16 residues. Germline-derived CDR1 and CDR2 are SGHDT and YYEEEE. Written as DNA, the CDR3 is TGTGCCAGCAGCTTGGTAGACAGGGGCCTGAACACTGAAGCTTTCTTT. Protein sequence: CASSLVDRGLNTEAFF.

The chain recombines TRBV10-1 with TRBJ2-7, with 7 nucleotides matching TRBD1. This CDR3 is 14 amino acids long. Germline loops: CDR1 WNHNN, CDR2 SYGVQD (reference sequence). J was trimmed by 3 bases and V by 6 bases; bases with no gene match: 8. Written as DNA, the CDR3 is TGCGCCAGCAGCGCAGGACAGGTGGACTACGAGCAGTACTTC. This codes for CASSAGQVDYEQYF.

The sample holds one count of this clone. The chain carries TRBV5-1 and TRBJ1-5; the D gene is possibly TRBD1 (6 bases). This CDR3 has 15 residues. Trimming took off 0 bases at V and 9 bases at J, with 16 bases between the two ends. In germline, CDR1 is SGHRS, CDR2 YFSETQ. Here the CDR3 reads CASSLGDTPVSPQHF. CDR3 coding DNA: TGCGCCAGCAGCTTGGGGGACACGCCCGTTTCGCCCCAGCATTTT.

The chain combines TRBV2 with TRBJ1-5; TRBD1 is a possible D gene (5 bases). V shed 4 bases and J shed 0 bases, with 10 bases lying between them. The CDR3 is 15 residues long. Germline assignment: CDR1 SNHLY and CDR2 FYNNEI. As DNA, the CDR3 is TGTGCCAGCAGTGTTCAGGGTTATAGCAATCAGCCCCAGCATTTT. As protein: CASSVQGYSNQPQHF.

The chain carries TRBV7-2 and TRBJ1-3, with 7 nucleotides matching TRBD1. The CDR3 extends over 17 amino acids. CDR1 is SGHTA and CDR2 is FQGNSA in the germline V gene. After removal of 2 bases from V and 5 bases from J, the junction contained 12 bases not matched to a gene. CDR3 sequence reads: CASSLPRQGYNRNTIYF. The CDR3 DNA reads TGTGCCAGCAGCTTACCCCGACAGGGTTATAATAGAAACACCATATATTTT.

The chain links TRBV18 to TRBJ1-2, with D perhaps TRBD1 (6 bases). V was cut by 2 bases and J by 3 bases, with 13 bases left in between. Per the germline V gene, CDR1 is KGHSH and CDR2 is LQKENI. The CDR3 sequence is 15 residues long. The chain's CDR3 is CASSPNRDTHYGYTF. The CDR3 coding sequence is TGTGCCAGCTCACCAAACAGGGATACACACTATGGCTACACCTTC.

The V gene is TRBV7-2, the J gene TRBJ1-2, with 8 bases identical to TRBD1. The CDR3 covers 15 residues. The germline V gene has CDR1 SGHTA and CDR2 FQGNSA. With 5 bases clipped from V and 8 bases from J, the junction kept 13 bases outside the gene matches. CDR3 DNA sequence: TGTGCCAGCAGCCCCGTCGGACAGGGATCTTCCGGCTACACCTTC. This translates into CASSPVGQGSSGYTF. Full variable domain (outside the CDR3, taken from reference TRBV7-2 and TRBJ1-2): GAGVSQSPSNKVTEKGKDVELRCDPISGHTALYWYRQSLGQGLEFLIYFQGNSAPDKSGLPSDRFSAERTGGSVSTLTIQRTQQEDSAVYLCASSPVGQGSSGYTFGSGTRLTVV.

This chain joins TRBV13 and TRBJ1-1; possible D gene TRBD1, 5 bases. This CDR3 contains 14 residues. CDR1 and CDR2 from the germline V gene are PRHDT and FYEKMQ (reference sequence). Trimming removed 2 bases from V and 1 base from J, with 8 bases in between. The CDR3 region has the DNA TGTGCCAGCAGCTTACGGGGGGAGAACACTGAAGCTTTCTTT. As protein: CASSLRGENTEAFF.

The chain has TRBV5-1 and TRBJ2-7; 7 bases fit TRBD1. Germline CDR1 and CDR2: SGHRS and YFSETQ. The V and J ends lost 4 bases and 7 bases, in that order; junction bases with no gene match: 11. CDR3 length: 14 amino acids. CDR3 residues: CASSPTGNVGEQYF. In nucleotides, the CDR3 is TGCGCCAGCAGCCCGACAGGGAATGTGGGAGAGCAGTACTTC.